The 23 T cell receptor beta chains below come from one sample, sequenced in a study of monozygotic twins with inflammatory bowel disease. TCRdb reprocessed the 5' RACE reads, with one entry per CDR3 protein and no DNA. This sample lists more than 350,000 distinct CDR3 sequences; its ten largest clones have 2.4%. The source material was blood. Receptors originate from a human donor with ulcerative colitis or Crohn's disease, or a healthy co-twin of an affected twin (not recorded which).

The chain carries TRBV3-1 and TRBJ2-1. Germline V gene sequence: CDR1 LGHDT, CDR2 YNNKEL (reference sequence). The CDR3 covers 12 residues. CDR3: CASSPEGNEQFF.

The chain employs TRBV5-1 and TRBJ1-2; without DNA, the TCRdb call of TRBD1 cannot be checked. CDR3 length equals 15 residues. Germline CDR1 and CDR2: SGHRS and YFSETQ. The CDR3 spells CASSFQAGTDYGYTF.

CDR3: CASSLEGSVAYEQYF. V gene TRBV11-2 combines with J gene TRBJ2-7; TCRdb reports TRBD2, a call that lacks DNA to check it against. The CDR3 spans 15 residues. Germline CDR1 is SGHAT and CDR2 is FQNNGV. Full variable domain (missing parts from reference TRBV11-2 and TRBJ2-7): EAGVAQSPRYKIIEKRQSVAFWCNPISGHATLYWYQQILGQGPKLLIQFQNNGVVDDSQLPKDRFSAERLKGVDSTLKIQPAKLEDSAVYLCASSLEGSVAYEQYFGPGTRLTVT.

The J gene is TRBJ1-2, the V gene TRBV6-5; lacking DNA, the TRBD1 call made by TCRdb goes unchecked. This CDR3 is 14 amino acids long. Germline V gene data show CDR1 as MNHEY and CDR2 as SVGAGI. This chain's CDR3 is CASSYSGVGGGYTF.

The chain uses TRBV6-1 and TRBJ2-4; TCRdb's D gene call, TRBD1, goes unchecked for lack of DNA. This CDR3 is built from 15 residues. The germline gives CDR1 MNHNS, CDR2 SASEGT. CDR3: CASSGADLAKNIQYF.

This CDR3 is CAQQSGGFHNEQFF. This chain joins TRBV12-3 or TRBV12-4 and TRBJ2-1; TCRdb's D gene call, TRBD1, goes unchecked for lack of DNA. The CDR3 has 14 residues.

The chain has TRBV12-3 or TRBV12-4 and TRBJ2-7; TCRdb gives TRBD1 as the D gene, but with no DNA this cannot be confirmed. The length of the CDR3 is 14 residues. CDR3 sequence reads: CASSFTLDRAEQYF.

This chain joins TRBV10-3 and TRBJ2-7; TCRdb calls TRBD1, which cannot be checked without DNA. Germline CDR1 reads ENHRY; CDR2 reads SYGVKD. The CDR3 runs to 13 residues. CDR3 region: CAISRDVSYEQYF.

The chain employs TRBV5-1 and TRBJ2-7; TCRdb selects TRBD1, and the lack of DNA leaves this call unchecked. Germline CDR1 reads SGHRS; CDR2 reads YFSETQ. The CDR3 sequence is 15 residues long. The chain's CDR3 is CASSFLTGGTYEQYF.

J is TRBJ1-1 and V is TRBV7-9; TCRdb proposes TRBD1, but this gene call is untestable without DNA. Germline V gives CDR1 SEHNR, CDR2 FQNEAQ (reference sequence). The CDR3 is 15 amino acids. The CDR3: CASSPRDSWGTEAFF.

The chain recombines TRBV5-1 with TRBJ1-1; as DNA is missing, the TRBD1 call by TCRdb cannot be tested. The CDR3 length is 16 residues. Germline assignment: CDR1 SGHRS and CDR2 YFSETQ. This CDR3 reads CASSLAGQGMDTEAFF.

The chain employs TRBV27 and TRBJ2-6; with no DNA, the TCRdb D assignment of TRBD2 cannot be verified. This CDR3 is built from 19 residues. CDR1 is MNHEY and CDR2 is SMNVEV in the germline V gene (reference sequence). The CDR3: CASSFTSRTRGSGANVLTF. The entire variable domain, with the rest obtained from reference TRBV27 and TRBJ2-6, is as follows: EAQVTQNPRYLITVTGKKLTVTCSQNMNHEYMSWYRQDPGLGLRQIYYSMNVEVTDKGDVPEGYKVSRKEKRNFPLILESPSPNQTSLYFCASSFTSRTRGSGANVLTFGAGSRLTVL.

The J gene is TRBJ2-7, the V gene TRBV2; TCRdb returns TRBD1, unconfirmable since there is no DNA. CDR3 length: 13 amino acids. Germline V gene lookup returns CDR1 SNHLY and CDR2 FYNNEI. CDR3 amino acids: CATDRQSSYEQYF. Based on the CDR3 plus reference TRBV2 and TRBJ2-7, the full variable domain is EPEVTQTPSHQVTQMGQEVILRCVPISNHLYFYWYRQILGQKVEFLVSFYNNEISEKSEIFDDQFSVERPDGSNFTLKIRSTKLEDSAMYFCATDRQSSYEQYFGPGTRLTVT.

J is TRBJ1-1 and V is TRBV28; lacking DNA, the TRBD1 call made by TCRdb goes unchecked. This CDR3 is built from 12 residues. Germline V gene lookup returns CDR1 MDHEN and CDR2 SYDVKM. CDR3 in amino acids: CASSSGKTEAFF.

CDR3 residues: CASGRTDSSNSPLHF. This chain links TRBV5-1 with TRBJ1-6. The germline V gene has CDR1 SGHRS and CDR2 YFSETQ. CDR3 length: 15 amino acids. Based on the CDR3 plus reference TRBV5-1 and TRBJ1-6, the full variable domain is KAGVTQTPRYLIKTRGQQVTLSCSPISGHRSVSWYQQTPGQGLQFLFEYFSETQRNKGNFPGRFSGRQFSNSRSEMNVSTLELGDSALYLCASGRTDSSNSPLHFGNGTRLTVT.

The chain has TRBV5-6 and TRBJ1-4; absent DNA, TCRdb's TRBD1 call cannot be checked. The germline CDR1 and CDR2 sequences are SGHDT and YYEEEE. This CDR3 region has 14 residues. CDR3: CASSFRGGGEILFF.

This rearrangement joins TRBV7-9 to TRBJ1-5. CDR3 length: 14 amino acids. CDR1 is SEHNR and CDR2 is FQNEAQ in the germline V gene (reference sequence). The CDR3 reads CASSSSWRDQPQHF.

This chain uses TRBV28 with TRBJ2-2. CDR3 length: 12 amino acids. Looked up from germline, CDR1 is MDHEN and CDR2 is SYDVKM. CDR3: CATTSSTGELFF.

CDR3 amino acids: CASKAGTNSPLHF. The V gene is TRBV6-5, the J gene TRBJ1-6; TCRdb's D call of TRBD1 is untestable without DNA. Germline V gives CDR1 MNHEY, CDR2 SVGAGI. The CDR3 totals 13 residues.

This rearrangement joins TRBV7-9 to TRBJ1-4; TCRdb names TRBD1, which stays unverified in the absence of DNA. From germline, CDR1 is SEHNR and CDR2 FQNEAQ (reference sequence). The CDR3 consists of 16 residues. CDR3 sequence: CASSFLGGEPNEKLFF.

The chain is built from TRBV11-2 and TRBJ2-1. Germline V gives CDR1 SGHAT, CDR2 FQNNGV. The CDR3 length is 17 residues. CDR3: CASSFMFGSSSYNEQFF.

The chain recombines TRBV5-1 with TRBJ2-7; the TCRdb D gene call, TRBD1, has no DNA to confirm it. The germline gives CDR1 SGHRS, CDR2 YFSETQ. The length of the CDR3 is 15 residues. The CDR3 sequence is CASSLRGGLTYEQYF.

The chain recombines TRBV15 with TRBJ2-5; TCRdb's D gene call, TRBD2, goes unchecked for lack of DNA. The CDR3 totals 18 residues. Germline assignment: CDR1 LNHNV and CDR2 YYDKDF (reference sequence). CDR3 sequence reads: CATSRDWSSGARQETQYF.